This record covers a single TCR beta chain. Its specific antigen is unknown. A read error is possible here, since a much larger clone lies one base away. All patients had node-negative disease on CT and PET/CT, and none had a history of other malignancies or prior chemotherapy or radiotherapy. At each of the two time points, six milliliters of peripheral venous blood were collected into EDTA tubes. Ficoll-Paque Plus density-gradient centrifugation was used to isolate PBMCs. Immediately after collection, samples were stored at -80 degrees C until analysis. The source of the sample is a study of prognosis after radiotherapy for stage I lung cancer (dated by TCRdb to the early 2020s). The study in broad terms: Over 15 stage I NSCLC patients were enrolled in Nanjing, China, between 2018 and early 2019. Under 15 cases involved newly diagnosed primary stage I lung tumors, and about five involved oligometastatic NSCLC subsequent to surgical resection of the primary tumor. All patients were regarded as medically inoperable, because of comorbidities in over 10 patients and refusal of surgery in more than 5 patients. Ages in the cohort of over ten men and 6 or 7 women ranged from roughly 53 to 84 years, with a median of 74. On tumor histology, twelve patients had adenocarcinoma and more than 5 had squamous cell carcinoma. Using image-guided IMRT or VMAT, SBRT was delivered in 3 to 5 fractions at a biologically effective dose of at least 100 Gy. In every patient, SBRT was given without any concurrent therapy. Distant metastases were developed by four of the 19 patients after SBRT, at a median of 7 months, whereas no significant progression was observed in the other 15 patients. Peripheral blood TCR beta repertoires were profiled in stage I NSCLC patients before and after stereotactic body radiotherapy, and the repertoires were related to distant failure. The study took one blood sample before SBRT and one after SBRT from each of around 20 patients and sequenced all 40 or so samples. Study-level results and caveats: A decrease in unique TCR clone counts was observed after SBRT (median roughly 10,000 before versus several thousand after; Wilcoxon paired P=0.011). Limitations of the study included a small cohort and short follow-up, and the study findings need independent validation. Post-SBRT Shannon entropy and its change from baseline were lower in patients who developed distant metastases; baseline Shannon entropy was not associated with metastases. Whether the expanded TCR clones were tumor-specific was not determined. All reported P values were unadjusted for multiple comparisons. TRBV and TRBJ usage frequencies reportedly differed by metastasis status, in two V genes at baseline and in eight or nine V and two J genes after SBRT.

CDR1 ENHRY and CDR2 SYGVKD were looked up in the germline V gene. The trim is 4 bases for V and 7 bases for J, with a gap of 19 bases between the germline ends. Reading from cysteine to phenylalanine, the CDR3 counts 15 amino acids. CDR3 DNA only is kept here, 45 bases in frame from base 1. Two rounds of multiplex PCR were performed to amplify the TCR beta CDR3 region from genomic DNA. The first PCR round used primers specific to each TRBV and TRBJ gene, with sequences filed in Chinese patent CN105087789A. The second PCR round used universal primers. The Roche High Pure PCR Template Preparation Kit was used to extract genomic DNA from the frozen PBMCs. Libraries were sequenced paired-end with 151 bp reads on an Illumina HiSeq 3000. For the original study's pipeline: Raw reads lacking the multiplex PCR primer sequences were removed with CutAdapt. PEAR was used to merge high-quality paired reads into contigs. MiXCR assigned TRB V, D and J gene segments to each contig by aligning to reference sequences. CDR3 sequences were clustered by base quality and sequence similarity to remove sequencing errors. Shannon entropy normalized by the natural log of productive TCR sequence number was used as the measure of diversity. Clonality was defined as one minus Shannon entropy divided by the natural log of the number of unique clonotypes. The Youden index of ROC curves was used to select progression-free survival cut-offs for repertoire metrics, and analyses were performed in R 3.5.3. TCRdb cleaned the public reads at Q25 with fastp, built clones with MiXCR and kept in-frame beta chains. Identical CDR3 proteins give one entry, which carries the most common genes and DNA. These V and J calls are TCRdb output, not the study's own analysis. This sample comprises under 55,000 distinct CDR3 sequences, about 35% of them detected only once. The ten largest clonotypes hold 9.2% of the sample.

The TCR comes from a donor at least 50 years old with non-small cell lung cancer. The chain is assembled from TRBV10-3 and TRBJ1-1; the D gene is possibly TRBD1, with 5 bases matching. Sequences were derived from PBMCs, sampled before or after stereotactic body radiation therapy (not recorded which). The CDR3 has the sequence CAISANQGLGGEAFF. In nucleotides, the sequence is TGTGCCATCAGTGCTAATCAGGGATTAGGAGGTGAAGCTTTCTTT.